This TCR beta chain was captured by sequencing in a study of blood T cell repertoires in COVID-19. Libraries were prepared by immunoSEQ multiplex PCR; TCRdb keeps only in-frame clonotypes and omits some of them. This table holds 85,000 to 130,000 clones, about 91% found once. Only one count was recorded for this clone. Sequencing used peripheral blood. The clonotype originates from a human donor in a cohort sampled during active COVID-19.

Here the CDR3 reads CASSLSGNYGYTF. The CDR3 nucleotides read TGTGCCAGCAGTCTATCAGGGAACTATGGCTACACCTTC. The rearrangement uses TRBV6-2 or TRBV6-3 and TRBJ1-2, with D possibly matching TRBD1 (5 bases). CDR3 length: 13 amino acids. The germline CDR1 and CDR2 sequences are MNHEY and SVGEGT. V lost 5 bases, J lost 2 bases, and 9 bases lay in between.